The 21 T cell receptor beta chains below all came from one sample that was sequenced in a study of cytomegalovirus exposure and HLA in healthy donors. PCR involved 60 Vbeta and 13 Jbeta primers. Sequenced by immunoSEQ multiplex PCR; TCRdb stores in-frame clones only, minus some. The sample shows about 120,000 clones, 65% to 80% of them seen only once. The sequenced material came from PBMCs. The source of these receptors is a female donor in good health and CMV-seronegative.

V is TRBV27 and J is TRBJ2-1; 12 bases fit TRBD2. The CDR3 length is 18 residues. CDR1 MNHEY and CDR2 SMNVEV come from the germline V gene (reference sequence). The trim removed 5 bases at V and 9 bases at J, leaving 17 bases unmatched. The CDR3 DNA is TGTGCCAGCAGTCCCTCCCGACTAGCGGGGGAAGGAGGTGTTGAGCAGTTCTTC. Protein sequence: CASSPSRLAGEGGVEQFF.

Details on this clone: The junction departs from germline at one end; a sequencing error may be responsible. In DNA, the CDR3 is TGTGCCAGTAGTTGGACTTCCTCCAATGAGCAGTTCTTC. Translated, it gives CASSWTSSNEQFF. The chain uses TRBV19 and TRBJ2-1, with D possibly TRBD2 on 5 matching bases. This CDR3 spans 13 amino acids. The germline CDR1 and CDR2 sequences are LNHDA and SQIVND (reference sequence).

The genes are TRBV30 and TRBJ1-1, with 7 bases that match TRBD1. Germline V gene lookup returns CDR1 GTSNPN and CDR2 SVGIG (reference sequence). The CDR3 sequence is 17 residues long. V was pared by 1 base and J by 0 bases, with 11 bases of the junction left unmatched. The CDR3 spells CAWSALSGGILNTEAFF. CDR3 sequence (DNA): TGTGCCTGGAGTGCACTTTCAGGGGGGATTTTGAACACTGAAGCTTTCTTT. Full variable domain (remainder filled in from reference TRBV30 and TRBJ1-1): SQTIHQWPATLVQPVGSPLSLECTVEGTSNPNLYWYRQAAGRGLQLLFYSVGIGQISSEVPQNLSASRPQDRQFILSSKKLLLSDSGFYLCAWSALSGGILNTEAFFGQGTRLTVV.

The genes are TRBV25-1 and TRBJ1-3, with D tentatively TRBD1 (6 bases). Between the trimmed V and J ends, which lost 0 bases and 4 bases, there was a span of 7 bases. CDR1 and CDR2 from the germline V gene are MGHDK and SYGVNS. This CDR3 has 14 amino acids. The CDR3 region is CASSEYTGGNTIYF. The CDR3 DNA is TGTGCCAGCAGTGAATATACAGGGGGAAACACCATATATTTT.

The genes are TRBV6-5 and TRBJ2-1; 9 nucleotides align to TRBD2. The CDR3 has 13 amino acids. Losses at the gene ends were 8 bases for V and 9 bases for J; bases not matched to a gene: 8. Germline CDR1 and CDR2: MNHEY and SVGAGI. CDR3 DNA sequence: TGTGCCAGCTCTCGCGGGGGGGGAGGTGAGCAGTTCTTC. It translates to CASSRGGGGEQFF.

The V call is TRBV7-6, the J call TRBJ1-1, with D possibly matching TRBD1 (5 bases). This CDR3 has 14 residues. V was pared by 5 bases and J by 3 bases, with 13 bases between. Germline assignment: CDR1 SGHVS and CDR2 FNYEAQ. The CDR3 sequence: CASSATGGDTEAFF. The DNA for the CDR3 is TGTGCCAGCAGCGCAACAGGCGGGGACACTGAAGCTTTCTTT. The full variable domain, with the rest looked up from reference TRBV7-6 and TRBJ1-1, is GAGVSQSPRYKVTKRGQDVALRCDPISGHVSLYWYRQALGQGPEFLTYFNYEAQQDKSGLPNDRFSAERPEGSISTLTIQRTEQRDSAMYRCASSATGGDTEAFFGQGTRLTVV.

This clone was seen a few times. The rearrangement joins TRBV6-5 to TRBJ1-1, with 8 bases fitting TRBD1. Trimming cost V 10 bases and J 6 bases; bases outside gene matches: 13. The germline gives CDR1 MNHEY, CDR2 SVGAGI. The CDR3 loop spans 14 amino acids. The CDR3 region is CATNPGQVSPEAFF. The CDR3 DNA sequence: TGTGCCACCAATCCGGGACAGGTCTCTCCTGAAGCTTTCTTT.

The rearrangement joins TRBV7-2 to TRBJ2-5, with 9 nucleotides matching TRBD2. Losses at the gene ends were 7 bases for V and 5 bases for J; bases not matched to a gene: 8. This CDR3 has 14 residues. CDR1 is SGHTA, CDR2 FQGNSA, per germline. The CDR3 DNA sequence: TGTGCCAGCACCCAGACTAGCGGTGGGGAGACCCAGTACTTC. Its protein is CASTQTSGGETQYF.

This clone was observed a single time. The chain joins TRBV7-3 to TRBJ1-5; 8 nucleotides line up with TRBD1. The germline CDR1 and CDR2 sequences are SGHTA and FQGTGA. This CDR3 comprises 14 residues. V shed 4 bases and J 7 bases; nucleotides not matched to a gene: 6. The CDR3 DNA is TGTGCCAGCAGCTCGCTACAGGGGGGCCAGCCCCAGCATTTT. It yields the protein CASSSLQGGQPQHF.

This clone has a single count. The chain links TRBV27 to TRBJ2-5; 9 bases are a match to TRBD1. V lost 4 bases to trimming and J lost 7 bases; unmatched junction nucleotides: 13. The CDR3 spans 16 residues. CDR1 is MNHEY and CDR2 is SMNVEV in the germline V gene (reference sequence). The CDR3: CASSSVPGTGSLTQYF. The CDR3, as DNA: TGTGCCAGCAGTTCCGTCCCCGGGACAGGGTCTTTGACCCAGTACTTC.

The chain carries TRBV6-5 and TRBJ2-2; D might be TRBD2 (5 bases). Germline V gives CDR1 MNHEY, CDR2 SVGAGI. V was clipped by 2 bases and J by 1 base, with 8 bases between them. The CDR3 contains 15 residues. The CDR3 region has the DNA TGTGCCAGCAGTTACATCGGGGTGAACACCGGGGAGCTGTTTTTT. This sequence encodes CASSYIGVNTGELFF.

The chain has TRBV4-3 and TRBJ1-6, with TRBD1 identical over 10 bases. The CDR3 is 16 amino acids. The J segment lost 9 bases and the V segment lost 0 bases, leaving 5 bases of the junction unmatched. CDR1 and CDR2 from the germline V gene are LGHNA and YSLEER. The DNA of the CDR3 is TGCGCCAGCAGCCAAGATTTGGGACAGGGGACTTCACCCCTCCACTTT. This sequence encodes CASSQDLGQGTSPLHF.

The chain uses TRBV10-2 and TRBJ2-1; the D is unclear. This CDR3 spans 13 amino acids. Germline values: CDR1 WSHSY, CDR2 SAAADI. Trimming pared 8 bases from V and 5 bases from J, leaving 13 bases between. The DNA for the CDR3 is TGCGCCAGCCGCCTAGTAGGCGACAATGAGCAGTTCTTC. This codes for CASRLVGDNEQFF.

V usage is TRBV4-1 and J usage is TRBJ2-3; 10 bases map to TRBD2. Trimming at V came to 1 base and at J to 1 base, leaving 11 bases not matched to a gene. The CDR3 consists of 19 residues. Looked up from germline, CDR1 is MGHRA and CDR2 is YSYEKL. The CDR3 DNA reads TGCGCCAGCAGCCAAGGGGTAGCGGGGGGTTTCACCGGCACAGATACGCAGTATTTT. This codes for CASSQGVAGGFTGTDTQYF.

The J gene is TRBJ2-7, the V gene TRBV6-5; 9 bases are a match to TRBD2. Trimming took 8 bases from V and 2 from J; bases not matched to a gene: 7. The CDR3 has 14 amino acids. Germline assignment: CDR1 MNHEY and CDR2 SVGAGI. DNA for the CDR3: TGTGCCAGCCAAGGGGCTAGCGGGGCCTACGAGCAGTACTTC. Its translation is CASQGASGAYEQYF.

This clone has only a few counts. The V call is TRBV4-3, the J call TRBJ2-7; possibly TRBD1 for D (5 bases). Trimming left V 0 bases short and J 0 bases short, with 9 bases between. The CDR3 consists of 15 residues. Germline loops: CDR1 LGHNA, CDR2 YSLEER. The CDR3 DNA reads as TGCGCCAGCAGCCAAGACGCGACAGTCTCCTACGAGCAGTACTTC. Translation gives CASSQDATVSYEQYF.

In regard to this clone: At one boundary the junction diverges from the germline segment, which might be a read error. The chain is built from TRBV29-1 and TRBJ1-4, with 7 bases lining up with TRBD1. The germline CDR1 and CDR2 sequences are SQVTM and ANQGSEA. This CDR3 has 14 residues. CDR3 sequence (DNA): TGCAGCGTTGATAGCGACAGGGTGAATGGAAAACTGTTTTTT. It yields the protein CSVDSDRVNGKLFF.

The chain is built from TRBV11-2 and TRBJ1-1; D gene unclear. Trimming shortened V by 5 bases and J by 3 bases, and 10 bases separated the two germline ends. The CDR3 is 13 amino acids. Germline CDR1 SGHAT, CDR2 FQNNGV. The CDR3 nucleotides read TGTGCCAGCAGCCAATCTGCGGACACTGAAGCTTTCTTT. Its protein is CASSQSADTEAFF.

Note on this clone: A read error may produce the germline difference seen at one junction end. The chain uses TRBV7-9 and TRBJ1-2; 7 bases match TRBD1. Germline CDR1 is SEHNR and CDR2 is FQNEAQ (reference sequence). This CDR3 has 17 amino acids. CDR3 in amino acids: CSSSFGDDRDWVYGYTF. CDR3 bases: TGTTCCAGCAGCTTTGGGGATGACAGGGATTGGGTCTATGGCTACACCTTC.

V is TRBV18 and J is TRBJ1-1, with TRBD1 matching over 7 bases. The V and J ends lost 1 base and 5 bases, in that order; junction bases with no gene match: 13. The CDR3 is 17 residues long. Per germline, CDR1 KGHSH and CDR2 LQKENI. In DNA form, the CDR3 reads TGTGCCAGCTCACCACTCAGCCCAAGGGGGCTAGGGACTGAAGCTTTCTTT. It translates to CASSPLSPRGLGTEAFF.

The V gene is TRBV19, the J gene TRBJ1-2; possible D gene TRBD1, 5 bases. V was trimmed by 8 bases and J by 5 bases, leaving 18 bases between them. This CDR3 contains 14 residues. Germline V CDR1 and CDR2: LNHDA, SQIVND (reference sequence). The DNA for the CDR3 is TGTGCCAGTCGCCGGGACCACGGGGGTTATGGCTACACCTTC. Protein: CASRRDHGGYGYTF.